A selection of T cell receptor beta chains follows, all from one sample in a study of blood T cell repertoires in COVID-19. The data were produced by immunoSEQ multiplex PCR, yet TCRdb's version contains in-frame clones alone and is incomplete. The table includes tens of thousands of clones, roughly 82% detected once. The material sequenced was peripheral blood. The receptors here all came from a woman aged 55 to 70 with acute or convalescent COVID-19. Each CDR3 is given with its conserved first and last residue. A D gene is named only where the DNA matches it firmly. Where a row states a size, it is once, few, many or the class of an expanded clone; other rows omit it.

CDR3nt: TGTGCCTGGAGTGTAGGGACAGGCTACGAGCAGTACTTC
CDR3aa: CAWSVGTGYEQYF
v_gene: TRBV30
j_gene: TRBJ2-7
abundance: NA
d_gene: TRBD1

CDR3nt: TGTGCCAGCAGCTTAGGTGGACAGGGGGGGAAAAAACTGTTTTTT
CDR3aa: CASSLGGQGGKKLFF
v_gene: TRBV7-2
j_gene: TRBJ1-4
abundance: NA
d_gene: TRBD1

CDR3nt: TGTGCCAGCAGCGACACCCCTGAAACCACAGATACGCAGTATTTT
CDR3aa: CASSDTPETTDTQYF
v_gene: TRBV7-2
j_gene: TRBJ2-3
abundance: few
d_gene: NA

CDR3nt: TGTGCCAGCAGCCCCTCCCCACTAGCGGGACATGAGCAGTTCTTC
CDR3aa: CASSPSPLAGHEQFF
v_gene: TRBV6-5
j_gene: TRBJ2-1
abundance: NA
d_gene: TRBD2

CDR3nt: TGTGCCAGCAGCTTGGATCTTAACACTGAAGCTTTCTTT
CDR3aa: CASSLDLNTEAFF
v_gene: TRBV5-4
j_gene: TRBJ1-1
abundance: NA
d_gene: NA

CDR3nt: TGTGCCAGCAGCCGAAGGAGCGGCTCTGGAAACACCATATATTTT
CDR3aa: CASSRRSGSGNTIYF
v_gene: TRBV3-1/TRBV3-2
j_gene: TRBJ1-3
abundance: NA
d_gene: NA

CDR3nt: TGTGCCATCAGCCCCGGGAAGCCCGATACGCAGTATTTT
CDR3aa: CAISPGKPDTQYF
v_gene: TRBV10-3
j_gene: TRBJ2-3
abundance: NA
d_gene: NA

CDR3nt: TGTGCCAGCAGCCAAGATGGGGGACTATCCTACGAGCAGTACTTC
CDR3aa: CASSQDGGLSYEQYF
v_gene: TRBV3-1/TRBV3-2
j_gene: TRBJ2-7
abundance: NA
d_gene: TRBD2

CDR3nt: TGCGCCAGCAGCTTGGAACAAGGACTTCACTATGGCTACACCTTC
CDR3aa: CASSLEQGLHYGYTF
v_gene: TRBV5-1
j_gene: TRBJ1-2
abundance: NA
d_gene: NA

CDR3nt: TGTGCCAGCAGCTCGGGGGGTATAAGCTCCTACGAGCAGTACTTC
CDR3aa: CASSSGGISSYEQYF
v_gene: TRBV11-1
j_gene: TRBJ2-7
abundance: NA
d_gene: TRBD2

CDR3nt: TGTGCCAGCAGCCCGAGGGCGGGACAGGGTAGTGACAATGAGCAGTTCTTC
CDR3aa: CASSPRAGQGSDNEQFF
v_gene: TRBV5-6
j_gene: TRBJ2-1
abundance: few
d_gene: TRBD1

CDR3nt: TGTGCCAGCAGCTTACCGGTCGGGGGAGGAAACACCATATATTTT
CDR3aa: CASSLPVGGGNTIYF
v_gene: TRBV7-2
j_gene: TRBJ1-3
abundance: NA
d_gene: NA

CDR3nt: TGTGCCAGCAGCGCGAGCGGGGGGAACTACAATGAGCAGTTCTTC
CDR3aa: CASSASGGNYNEQFF
v_gene: TRBV7-9
j_gene: TRBJ2-1
abundance: NA
d_gene: TRBD2

CDR3nt: TGCGCCAGCAGTAGTTTATTATCGCTAGCGGGGGGGTCCAATGAGCAGTTCTTC
CDR3aa: CASSSLLSLAGGSNEQFF
v_gene: TRBV5-1
j_gene: TRBJ2-1
abundance: NA
d_gene: TRBD2

CDR3nt: TGTGCCAGTAGCCGACCCCAGGCGCATGGAAACACCATATATTTT
CDR3aa: CASSRPQAHGNTIYF
v_gene: TRBV19
j_gene: TRBJ1-3
abundance: NA
d_gene: NA

CDR3nt: TGCAGCGTTGTGGCCCGGACTGGGAACACTGAAGCTTTCTTT
CDR3aa: CSVVARTGNTEAFF
v_gene: TRBV29-1
j_gene: TRBJ1-1
abundance: NA
d_gene: NA

CDR3nt: TGTGCCAGCAGCCACCGACTGTTTAGAAACACCGGGGAGCTGTTTTTT
CDR3aa: CASSHRLFRNTGELFF
v_gene: TRBV3-1/TRBV3-2
j_gene: TRBJ2-2
abundance: NA
d_gene: NA

CDR3nt: TGTGCCACCTCAGGGACTAGCGGGGTAACAGATACGCAGTATTTT
CDR3aa: CATSGTSGVTDTQYF
v_gene: TRBV19
j_gene: TRBJ2-3
abundance: NA
d_gene: TRBD2

CDR3nt: TGTGCCGGCAGCTTACCGTGGGCATCCCAAGAGACCCAGTACTTC
CDR3aa: CAGSLPWASQETQYF
v_gene: TRBV7-6
j_gene: TRBJ2-5
abundance: NA
d_gene: NA

CDR3nt: TGCAGTGCTAGTGCCGATAAGGCTAGCGGACAAGAGACCCAGTACTTC
CDR3aa: CSASADKASGQETQYF
v_gene: TRBV20-1
j_gene: TRBJ2-5
abundance: NA
d_gene: TRBD2

CDR3nt: TGCAGCCCCGATTTTGCAGTACAGAATTCACCCCTCCACTTT
CDR3aa: CSPDFAVQNSPLHF
v_gene: TRBV29-1
j_gene: TRBJ1-6
abundance: NA
d_gene: NA

CDR3nt: TGTGCCAGTAGTATAACGAGCGCGAACACTGAAGCTTTCTTT
CDR3aa: CASSITSANTEAFF
v_gene: TRBV19
j_gene: TRBJ1-1
abundance: NA
d_gene: NA

CDR3nt: TGCAGTGCTAGTGCGGGGGGACGCACAGATACGCAGTATTTT
CDR3aa: CSASAGGRTDTQYF
v_gene: TRBV20-1
j_gene: TRBJ2-3
abundance: NA
d_gene: TRBD2

CDR3nt: TGTGCCAGCAGCTTAGGGGGCAGGGTGGACGAGCAGTACTTC
CDR3aa: CASSLGGRVDEQYF
v_gene: TRBV7-8
j_gene: TRBJ2-7
abundance: NA
d_gene: NA

CDR3nt: TGTGCCAGCAGCCAAGATTTGGACTCCCTCTATGGCTACACCTTC
CDR3aa: CASSQDLDSLYGYTF
v_gene: TRBV14
j_gene: TRBJ1-2
abundance: few
d_gene: NA

CDR3nt: TGTGCCAGTGTCCCGTGGAGGAACACTGAAGCTTTCTTT
CDR3aa: CASVPWRNTEAFF
v_gene: TRBV19
j_gene: TRBJ1-1
abundance: NA
d_gene: NA

CDR3nt: TGTGCCAGCAGTCCCGGGGGGCACCCTCGAGACTACGAGCAGTACTTC
CDR3aa: CASSPGGHPRDYEQYF
v_gene: TRBV7-9
j_gene: TRBJ2-7
abundance: once
d_gene: NA

CDR3nt: TGTGCCACCTCCGGGACAGGGGTTGGAGAGCAGTACTTC
CDR3aa: CATSGTGVGEQYF
v_gene: TRBV19
j_gene: TRBJ2-7
abundance: NA
d_gene: TRBD1

CDR3nt: TGTGCCAGCAGTGATAGCCTAGCGGGAGATACGCAGTATTTT
CDR3aa: CASSDSLAGDTQYF
v_gene: TRBV2
j_gene: TRBJ2-3
abundance: NA
d_gene: TRBD2

CDR3nt: TGTGCCAGCAGCTACGAATCCCGCTACTCCTACAATGAGCAGTTCTTC
CDR3aa: CASSYESRYSYNEQFF
v_gene: TRBV7-3
j_gene: TRBJ2-1
abundance: NA
d_gene: NA

CDR3nt: TGTGCCAGCAGCCTAGGGACAGGGCGCTCCTACAATGAGCAGTTCTTC
CDR3aa: CASSLGTGRSYNEQFF
v_gene: TRBV11-2
j_gene: TRBJ2-1
abundance: NA
d_gene: TRBD1

CDR3nt: TGTGCCAGCAGCGTAGCTGGCAGGGGCGCAGAGGGCTACACCTTC
CDR3aa: CASSVAGRGAEGYTF
v_gene: TRBV9
j_gene: TRBJ1-2
abundance: once
d_gene: NA

CDR3nt: TGTGCCAGCAGCCCCCGCGTCCCTCATGAGCAGTTCTTC
CDR3aa: CASSPRVPHEQFF
v_gene: TRBV27
j_gene: TRBJ2-1
abundance: NA
d_gene: NA

CDR3nt: TGTGCCAGCAGCTTGGCTGGGGGGTCGGATCAGCCCCAGCATTTT
CDR3aa: CASSLAGGSDQPQHF
v_gene: TRBV5-4
j_gene: TRBJ1-5
abundance: NA
d_gene: NA

CDR3nt: TGTGCCAGCAGCGATAATCTGAACACTGAAGCTTTCTTT
CDR3aa: CASSDNLNTEAFF
v_gene: TRBV9
j_gene: TRBJ1-1
abundance: once
d_gene: NA

CDR3nt: TGTGCCAGCAGCTTTGAGGCAGGACACACCACAGATACGCAGTATTTT
CDR3aa: CASSFEAGHTTDTQYF
v_gene: TRBV7-8
j_gene: TRBJ2-3
abundance: NA
d_gene: NA

CDR3nt: TGTGCCAGCAGTGAGTCAGAAGCTTTCTTT
CDR3aa: CASSESEAFF
v_gene: TRBV2
j_gene: TRBJ1-1
abundance: NA
d_gene: NA

CDR3nt: TGTGCCACCAGCACCACAGGGGTGGTAAACACCGGGGAGCTGTTTTTT
CDR3aa: CATSTTGVVNTGELFF
v_gene: TRBV15
j_gene: TRBJ2-2
abundance: many
d_gene: TRBD1

CDR3nt: TGTGCCAGCAGCTCCGGGACAGGGATCTACGAGCAGTACTTC
CDR3aa: CASSSGTGIYEQYF
v_gene: TRBV2
j_gene: TRBJ2-7
abundance: NA
d_gene: TRBD1

CDR3nt: TGTGCCAGCAGCCCCGAGGCGGGGCTTAGCACAGATACGCAGTATTTT
CDR3aa: CASSPEAGLSTDTQYF
v_gene: TRBV7-3
j_gene: TRBJ2-3
abundance: NA
d_gene: NA